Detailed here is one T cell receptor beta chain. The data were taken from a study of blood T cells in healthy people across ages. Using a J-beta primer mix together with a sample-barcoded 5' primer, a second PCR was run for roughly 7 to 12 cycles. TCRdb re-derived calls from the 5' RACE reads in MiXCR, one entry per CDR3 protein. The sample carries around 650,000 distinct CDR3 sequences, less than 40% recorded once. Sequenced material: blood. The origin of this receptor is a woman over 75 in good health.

The CDR3 sequence is CAWSGRGDDSPLHF. DNA of the CDR3: TGTGCCTGGAGTGGACGAGGGGATGATTCACCCCTCCACTTT. This rearrangement joins TRBV30 to TRBJ1-6; D is possibly TRBD1 (5 bases). V was clipped by 1 base and J by 8 bases, with 12 bases between them. Germline assignment: CDR1 GTSNPN and CDR2 SVGIG (reference sequence). The CDR3 consists of 14 residues.